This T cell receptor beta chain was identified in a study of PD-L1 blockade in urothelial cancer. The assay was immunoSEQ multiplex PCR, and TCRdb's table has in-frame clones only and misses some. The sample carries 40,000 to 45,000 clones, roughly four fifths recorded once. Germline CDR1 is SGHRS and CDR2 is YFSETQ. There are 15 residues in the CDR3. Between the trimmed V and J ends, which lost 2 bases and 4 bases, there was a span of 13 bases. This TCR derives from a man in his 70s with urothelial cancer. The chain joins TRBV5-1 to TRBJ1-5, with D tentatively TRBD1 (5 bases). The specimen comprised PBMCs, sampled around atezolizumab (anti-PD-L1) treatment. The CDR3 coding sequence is TGCGCCAGCAGCTTTAACGGGGCGGGAAATCAGCCCCAGCATTTT. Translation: CASSFNGAGNQPQHF.